The 20 T cell receptor beta chains presented below share a single source sample, sequenced in a study of blood T cell repertoires in COVID-19. Clones were read by immunoSEQ multiplex PCR, and TCRdb kept only the in-frame ones, dropping some. The sample lists 200,000 to 250,000 clones, around four fifths occurring once. The sample consisted of peripheral blood. The receptor source for this set is a woman older than 75 with acute or convalescent COVID-19.

The chain combines TRBV5-6 with TRBJ1-4; TRBD1 matches 7 bases. Germline trimming cut 4 bases from V and 5 bases from J; bases unmatched to any gene: 5. This CDR3 is 14 amino acids long. Germline assignment: CDR1 SGHDT and CDR2 YYEEEE. This CDR3 reads CASSAGQRNEKLFF. In DNA, the CDR3 is TGTGCCAGCAGCGCGGGACAGCGGAATGAAAAACTGTTTTTT.

The genes are TRBV5-4 and TRBJ1-1, with 9 bases lining up with TRBD1. Germline V gene sequence: CDR1 SGHNT, CDR2 YYREEE (reference sequence). The CDR3 extends over 16 amino acids. Unmatched junction bases numbered 6, after V lost 2 bases and J lost 1 base. CDR3 coding DNA: TGTGCCAGCAGCTTTAAAACAGGGGGCGCGAACACTGAAGCTTTCTTT. This codes for CASSFKTGGANTEAFF.

The rearrangement joins TRBV19 to TRBJ2-4, with TRBD2 identical over 14 bases. This CDR3 contains 20 residues. Germline V gives CDR1 LNHDA, CDR2 SQIVND (reference sequence). J gave up 0 bases and V 1 base, and 8 bases lay outside the gene matches. CDR3: CASSIGPTSGGALAKNIQYF. DNA of the CDR3: TGTGCCAGTAGTATAGGCCCGACTAGCGGGGGGGCCCTAGCCAAAAACATTCAGTACTTC.

This chain links TRBV30 with TRBJ2-3; D may be TRBD1 (5 bases). Per germline, CDR1 GTSNPN and CDR2 SVGIG (reference sequence). Trimming shortened V by 6 bases and J by 3 bases, and 13 bases separated the two germline ends. The CDR3 sequence is 13 residues long. In nucleotides, the CDR3 is TGTGCCTGTCTCCCTAAGGGGACAGATACGCAGTATTTT. Its protein is CACLPKGTDTQYF.

The chain joins TRBV27 to TRBJ2-7, with D uncertain. Trimming took 2 bases from V and 2 from J, leaving 10 bases between them. The CDR3 runs 14 residues. Germline assignment: CDR1 MNHEY and CDR2 SMNVEV (reference sequence). CDR3: CASSLKRGAYEQYF. In nucleotides, the CDR3 is TGTGCCAGCAGTTTAAAGCGAGGCGCCTACGAGCAGTACTTC.

This chain connects TRBV5-8 to TRBJ1-4, with 8 bases aligning to TRBD1. The J segment lost 4 bases and the V segment lost 4 bases, leaving 6 bases of the junction unmatched. This CDR3 spans 15 amino acids. Looked up from germline, CDR1 is SGHTS and CDR2 is YDEGEE. This chain's CDR3 is CASSTDRGNNEKLFF. CDR3 DNA: TGTGCCAGCAGCACCGACAGGGGTAATAATGAAAAACTGTTTTTT.

As DNA, the CDR3 is TGTGCCAGCAGCCCGGAGGGGGCCGGCAATCAGCCCCAGCATTTT. This codes for CASSPEGAGNQPQHF. J is TRBJ1-5 and V is TRBV4-2; 7 nucleotides line up with TRBD1. V lost 4 bases to trimming and J lost 2 bases; unmatched junction nucleotides: 5. This CDR3 has 15 amino acids. CDR1 and CDR2 (germline): LGHNA, YNFKEQ.

The chain employs TRBV7-3 and TRBJ2-2, with 8 bases that match TRBD2. The V gene's germline CDR1 is SGHTA and CDR2 FQGTGA. The CDR3 totals 16 residues. The trim removed 4 bases at V and 3 bases at J, leaving 7 bases unmatched. CDR3 sequence: CASSSTSGGHTGELFF. In DNA form, the CDR3 reads TGTGCCAGCAGCTCCACCAGCGGGGGTCACACCGGGGAGCTGTTTTTT.

The rearrangement links TRBV3-1 (or the pseudogene TRBV3-2) to TRBJ2-1, with 12 bases identical to TRBD2. J was trimmed by 9 bases and V by 2 bases; bases with no gene match: 8. Germline CDR1 reads LGHDT; CDR2 reads YNNKEL (reference sequence). CDR3 length: 16 amino acids. In DNA, the CDR3 is TGTGCCAGCAGCCAATGGCTAGCGGGGGGGCAGGGTGAGCAGTTCTTC. Its translation is CASSQWLAGGQGEQFF.

This clone occurred once. V and J are TRBV28 and TRBJ2-1; tentatively, D is TRBD2 (6 bases). Trimming took off 8 bases at V and 0 bases at J, with 8 bases between the two ends. CDR1 is MDHEN, CDR2 SYDVKM, per germline. This CDR3 has 13 residues. CDR3 residues: CASGGSSYNEQFF. The CDR3 region has the DNA TGTGCCAGCGGGGGGAGCTCCTACAATGAGCAGTTCTTC.

Points on this clone: This sample also contains other DNA sequences that code for the same CDR3. This chain connects TRBV5-4 to TRBJ2-5, with TRBD2 matching 9 bases. CDR3 size: 17 residues. Unmatched junction bases numbered 15, after V lost 4 bases and J lost 5 bases. The germline CDR1 and CDR2 sequences are SGHNT and YYREEE (reference sequence). The chain's CDR3 is CASSPGLLAGGRETQYF. DNA for the CDR3: TGTGCCAGCAGCCCGGGACTTCTCGCGGGGGGGCGGGAGACCCAGTACTTC.

This clone was seen a few times. The chain has TRBV7-3 and TRBJ2-3, with D possibly matching TRBD1 (6 bases). CDR1 SGHTA and CDR2 FQGTGA come from the germline V gene. The CDR3 totals 15 residues. The V end was cut by 3 bases, the J end by 6 bases, with 16 bases between. The CDR3 bases are TGTGCCAGCAGCTTCCAACAGGGAGAAGGGGATACGCAGTATTTT. This codes for CASSFQQGEGDTQYF.

This sequence joins TRBV29-1 and TRBJ1-1; D is possibly TRBD1 (5 bases). Trimming cost V 4 bases and J 2 bases, with 14 bases left between them. Germline V gives CDR1 SQVTM, CDR2 ANQGSEA. The CDR3 runs to 14 residues. CDR3 in DNA: TGCAGCGTTGGACGCCAGACAGTTAACACTGAAGCTTTCTTT. Translated: CSVGRQTVNTEAFF.

The rearrangement uses TRBV6-2 or TRBV6-3 and TRBJ2-1; TRBD2 matches 14 bases. Trimming took 1 base from V and 0 from J; bases not matched to a gene: 8. The CDR3 length is 20 residues. Germline V lookup: CDR1 MNHEY, CDR2 SVGEGT. The CDR3, as DNA: TGTGCCAGCAGTTACTTTCGGACTAGCGGGGGGATCAGCTCCTACAATGAGCAGTTCTTC. Protein product: CASSYFRTSGGISSYNEQFF.

This clone was seen more than once but under ten times. The V call is TRBV6-2 or TRBV6-3, the J call TRBJ2-2, with D perhaps matching TRBD1 (5 bases). The CDR3 consists of 12 residues. Germline V gene lookup returns CDR1 MNHEY and CDR2 SVGEGT. V was shortened by 5 bases and J by 8 bases, with 9 bases between the two germline ends. CDR3 bases: TGTGCCAGCAGTCAGGGCGGAGGGGAGCTGTTTTTT. It is translated as CASSQGGGELFF.

The gene calls are TRBV5-1 and TRBJ2-3, with 9 bases matching TRBD1. V shed 2 bases and J 0 bases; nucleotides not matched to a gene: 1. Germline V lookup: CDR1 SGHRS, CDR2 YFSETQ. This CDR3 has 15 amino acids. The CDR3 sequence: CASSLQGASTDTQYF. Written as DNA, the CDR3 is TGCGCCAGCAGCTTACAGGGGGCTAGCACAGATACGCAGTATTTT.

Only a few counts were recorded for this clone. CDR3 region: CASSSGGRAGDTEAFF. The CDR3, as DNA: TGTGCCAGCAGTTCCGGGGGTCGGGCTGGGGACACTGAAGCTTTCTTT. The chain is built from TRBV28 and TRBJ1-1; the D gene is possibly TRBD1 (5 bases). V lost 4 bases and J 3 bases, leaving 18 bases between the germline ends. Per germline, CDR1 MDHEN and CDR2 SYDVKM. The CDR3 is 16 amino acids.

The chain carries TRBV6-2 or TRBV6-3 and TRBJ1-1; D may be TRBD1 (5 bases). Germline assignment: CDR1 MNHEY and CDR2 SVGEGT. The CDR3 contains 15 residues. V gave up 0 bases and J gave up 4 bases, with 12 bases separating them. CDR3 in amino acids: CASSYSGGVRTEAFF. CDR3 sequence (DNA): TGTGCCAGCAGTTACTCGGGGGGAGTTCGCACTGAAGCTTTCTTT.

The chain carries TRBV19 and TRBJ2-3, with D possibly matching TRBD1 (7 bases). Trimming left V 7 bases short and J 6 bases short, with 17 bases between. The CDR3 loop spans 14 amino acids. Germline CDR1 is LNHDA and CDR2 is SQIVND (reference sequence). The CDR3 spells CASTTGWGEDTQYF. The CDR3 coding sequence is TGTGCCAGTACGACAGGGTGGGGGGAGGATACGCAGTATTTT.

The rearrangement links TRBV7-3 to TRBJ2-2, with 11 bases lining up with TRBD1. The CDR3 is 17 residues long. The trim removed 5 bases at V and 4 bases at J, leaving 9 bases unmatched. The germline V gene encodes CDR1 SGHTA and CDR2 FQGTGA. This CDR3 is CASSTPRTGGFTGELFF. The CDR3 coding sequence is TGTGCCAGCAGCACCCCACGGACAGGGGGCTTCACCGGGGAGCTGTTTTTT.